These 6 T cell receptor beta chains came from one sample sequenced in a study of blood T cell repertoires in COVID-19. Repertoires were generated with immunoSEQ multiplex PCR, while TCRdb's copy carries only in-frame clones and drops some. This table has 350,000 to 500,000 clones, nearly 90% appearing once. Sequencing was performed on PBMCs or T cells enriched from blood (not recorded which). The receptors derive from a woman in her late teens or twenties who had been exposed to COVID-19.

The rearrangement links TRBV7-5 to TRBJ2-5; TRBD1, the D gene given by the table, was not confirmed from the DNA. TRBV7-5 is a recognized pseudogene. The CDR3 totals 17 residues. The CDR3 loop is CARSLGGTGDPQETQYF. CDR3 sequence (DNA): TGTGCCAGAAGCTTAGGTGGGACAGGGGATCCCCAAGAGACCCAGTACTTC.

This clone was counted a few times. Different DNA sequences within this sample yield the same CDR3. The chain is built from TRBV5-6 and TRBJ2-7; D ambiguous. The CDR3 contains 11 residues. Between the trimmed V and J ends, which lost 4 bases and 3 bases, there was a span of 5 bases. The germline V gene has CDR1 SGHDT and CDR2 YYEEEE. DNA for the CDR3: TGTGCCAGCAGCCTTTACTACGAGCAGTACTTC. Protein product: CASSLYYEQYF. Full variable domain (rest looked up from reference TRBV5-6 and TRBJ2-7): DAGVTQSPTHLIKTRGQQVTLRCSPKSGHDTVSWYQQALGQGPQFIFQYYEEEERQRGNFPDRFSGHQFPNYSSELNVNALLLGDSALYLCASSLYYEQYFGPGTRLTVT.

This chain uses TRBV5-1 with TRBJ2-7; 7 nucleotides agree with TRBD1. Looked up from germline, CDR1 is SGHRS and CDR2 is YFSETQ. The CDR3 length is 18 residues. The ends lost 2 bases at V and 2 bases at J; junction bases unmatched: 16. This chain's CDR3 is CASSFSTPRQGAPYEQYF. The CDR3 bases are TGCGCCAGCAGCTTCTCCACTCCTAGACAGGGAGCTCCCTACGAGCAGTACTTC.

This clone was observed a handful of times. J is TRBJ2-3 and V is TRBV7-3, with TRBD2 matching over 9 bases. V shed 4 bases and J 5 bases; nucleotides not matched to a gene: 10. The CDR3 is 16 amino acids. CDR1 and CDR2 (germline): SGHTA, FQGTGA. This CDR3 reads CASSSPGGGAGDTQYF. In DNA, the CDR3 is TGTGCCAGCAGCTCCCCGGGCGGGGGGGCGGGAGATACGCAGTATTTT. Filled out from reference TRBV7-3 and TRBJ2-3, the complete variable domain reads GAGVSQTPSNKVTEKGKYVELRCDPISGHTALYWYRQSLGQGPEFLIYFQGTGAADDSGLPNDRFFAVRPEGSVSTLKIQRTERGDSAVYLCASSSPGGGAGDTQYFGPGTRLTVL.

In DNA, the CDR3 is TGTGCCAGCAGCTTAGGTGCGGGATCGATGGATGAGCAGTTCTTC. It codes for CASSLGAGSMDEQFF. The chain recombines TRBV7-9 with TRBJ2-1; tentatively, D is TRBD2 (6 bases). The CDR3 consists of 15 residues. Per germline, CDR1 SEHNR and CDR2 FQNEAQ (reference sequence). The V end lost 1 base, the J end lost 8 bases, and 15 bases lay between the germline ends.

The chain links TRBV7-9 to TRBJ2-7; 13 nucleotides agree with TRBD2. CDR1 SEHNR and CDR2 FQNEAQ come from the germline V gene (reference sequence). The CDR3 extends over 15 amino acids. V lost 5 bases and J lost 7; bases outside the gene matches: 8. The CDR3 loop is CASSLGLAGVWEQYF. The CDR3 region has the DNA TGTGCCAGCAGCCTTGGACTAGCGGGAGTCTGGGAGCAGTACTTC.